This record concerns one TCR beta chain sequence. The data originate from a study of blood T cell repertoires in COVID-19. Study details: Collection of acute and convalescent COVID-19 samples took place in the United States, Italy and Spain. T cells, B-cell-depleted T cells, or PBMCs supplied cDNA or gDNA.

Per the authors' pipeline: Nucleated cell counts were estimated from reference gene primer amplification. Clones were sequenced by immunoSEQ multiplex PCR, and TCRdb holds only the in-frame ones, with some missing. The DNA gave D and trimming, while V, J and clone size come from that table. Altogether 300,000 to 400,000 clones are present, roughly 90% being singletons, with the ten largest covering about 3.9%. V lost 1 base to trimming and J lost 4 bases; unmatched junction nucleotides: 6. The germline CDR1 and CDR2 sequences are SQVTM and ANQGSEA. The CDR3 loop spans 14 amino acids. The source of this sequence is a woman in her 50s with active or convalescent COVID-19. The sequenced sample consisted of peripheral blood. The V call is TRBV29-1, the J call TRBJ1-1; 7 bases are shared with TRBD1. CDR3: CSVEGGRGSTEAFF. The CDR3, as DNA: TGCAGCGTTGAAGGGGGCAGGGGGAGCACTGAAGCTTTCTTT.